This passage covers 2 T cell receptor beta chains from one sample sequenced in a study of CD8+ T cells in alopecia areata. RNA was extracted and reverse transcribed into cDNA as the sequencing template. The method was immunoSEQ multiplex PCR; TCRdb's version includes in-frame clones alone and lacks a portion of them. The table includes tens of thousands of clones, around 42% detected once. The treatment was: oral pan-JAK inhibitor, 5-10 mg twice daily. Specimen: CD8+ T cells sorted from blood, collected around week 37, from a patient treated with tofacitinib. The receptor source for this set is a human donor with alopecia areata.

This clone was observed a handful of times. V gene TRBV7-3 combines with J gene TRBJ2-7, with TRBD1 as a possible D gene (6 bases). V dropped 0 bases and J dropped 5 bases, with 17 bases sitting between them. Germline assignment: CDR1 SGHTA and CDR2 FQGTGA. The CDR3 loop spans 16 amino acids. CDR3 DNA sequence: TGTGCCAGCAGCTTAACCCCGGTAGGGACAAGGGACGAGCAGTACTTC. It encodes CASSLTPVGTRDEQYF. Based on the CDR3 plus reference TRBV7-3 and TRBJ2-7, the full variable domain is GAGVSQTPSNKVTEKGKYVELRCDPISGHTALYWYRQSLGQGPEFLIYFQGTGAADDSGLPNDRFFAVRPEGSVSTLKIQRTERGDSAVYLCASSLTPVGTRDEQYFGPGTRLTVT.

The chain uses TRBV30 and TRBJ2-7; tentative D call: TRBD2 (5 bases). Germline assignment: CDR1 GTSNPN and CDR2 SVGIG (reference sequence). V was pared by 0 bases and J by 6 bases, with 9 bases between. The CDR3 spans 12 residues. The CDR3 coding sequence is TGTGCCTGGAGTGTTTGGAGGAGCGAGCAGTACTTC. This translates into CAWSVWRSEQYF. Combining the CDR3 with reference TRBV30 and TRBJ2-7 gives the whole variable domain SQTIHQWPATLVQPVGSPLSLECTVEGTSNPNLYWYRQAAGRGLQLLFYSVGIGQISSEVPQNLSASRPQDRQFILSSKKLLLSDSGFYLCAWSVWRSEQYFGPGTRLTVT.